This entry concerns a single T cell receptor (beta chain). Its antigen is undetermined. The sample's time point: cycle 4 day 1 (C4D1), after six to seven weeks of nivolumab. Exposure to brentuximab vedotin varied, and each patient had relapsed following autologous stem cell transplantation. Researchers used magnetic negative selection to pull out pure CD4+ T cells from thawed PBMCs. The data stem from a study of PD-1 blockade in classical Hodgkin lymphoma. Study outcomes and limitations: Significant TCR diversity gains by C4D1 occurred in CD4+ but not CD8+ cells.

Only in-frame clones appear in the TCRdb table, and some are missing; sequencing was by immunoSEQ multiplex PCR. This sample has fewer than 13,000 clones, with over 70% found just once. V lost 1 base to trimming and J lost 4 bases, with 8 bases between them. Germline assignment: CDR1 KGHSH and CDR2 LQKENI. This CDR3 comprises 15 residues. The sequenced sample was CD4+ T cells from blood, obtained before the fourth cycle of nivolumab. This chain uses TRBV18 with TRBJ2-6; D is unclear. The origin of this receptor is a human donor with classical Hodgkin lymphoma. For the CDR3, the DNA is TGTGCCAGCTCACCACGCGGAACCGGGGCCAACGTCCTGACTTTC. As protein: CASSPRGTGANVLTF.